Below are 9 T cell receptor beta chains sequenced from a single sample in a study of blood T cell repertoires in COVID-19. The repertoire was sequenced with immunoSEQ multiplex PCR; TCRdb's copy has only in-frame clones and lacks some. This table has a few hundred thousand clones, roughly 90% appearing once. The sequencing sample was made of peripheral blood. These receptors were collected from a man between 18 and 35 years old with COVID-19, enrolled during active disease.

V usage is TRBV2 and J usage is TRBJ1-3; D unresolved. Per germline, CDR1 SNHLY and CDR2 FYNNEI. V lost 5 bases and J 0 bases, leaving 5 bases between the germline ends. The CDR3 is 13 residues long. The CDR3 region has the DNA TGTGCCAGCAGTCAGGACTCTGGAAACACCATATATTTT. Its translation: CASSQDSGNTIYF.

The J gene is TRBJ2-3, the V gene TRBV11-2; 10 bases are a match to TRBD2. This CDR3 is 15 amino acids long. J lost 3 bases, V lost 2 bases, and 2 bases had no gene match. Germline V gene lookup returns CDR1 SGHAT and CDR2 FQNNGV. The CDR3 nucleotides are TGTGCCAGCAGCTTACTAGCGGGGGTGACAGATACGCAGTATTTT. Its translation is CASSLLAGVTDTQYF.

This clone was counted between two and nine times. The rearrangement joins TRBV29-1 to TRBJ2-1; a weak D match, TRBD2 (5 bases). V lost 4 bases, J lost 9 bases, and 19 bases lay in between. This CDR3 has 14 residues. CDR1 is SQVTM and CDR2 is ANQGSEA in the germline V gene. The CDR3 loop is CSVAGLRGWGEQFF. As DNA, the CDR3 is TGCAGCGTTGCCGGACTCCGAGGATGGGGTGAGCAGTTCTTC.

This chain uses TRBV9 with TRBJ1-1, with D possibly being TRBD1 (6 bases). This CDR3 region has 13 residues. Trimming removed 0 bases from V and 11 bases from J, with 14 bases in between. Per germline, CDR1 SGDLS and CDR2 YYNGEE. DNA of the CDR3: TGTGCCAGCAGCGTAGGTCGGGGGGCGGCGGCTTTCTTT. Its translation is CASSVGRGAAAFF.

This clone is a singleton in its sample. The chain has TRBV27 and TRBJ2-7; D possibly corresponds to TRBD2 (5 bases). The V end was cut by 6 bases, the J end by 6 bases, with 21 bases between. From germline, CDR1 is MNHEY and CDR2 SMNVEV (reference sequence). There are 15 residues in the CDR3. Here the CDR3 DNA reads TGTGCCAGCAGCCCCGGACTCGCTTCTTACGGCGAGCAGTACTTC. Translation: CASSPGLASYGEQYF.

This rearrangement joins TRBV21-1 to TRBJ1-5; TRBD1, the table's D call, was not compared with the DNA. TRBV21-1 is a listed pseudogene. CDR3 length: 14 amino acids. The CDR3 region is CASRSGGQVQPQHF. As DNA, the CDR3 is TGTGCCAGCAGATCAGGGGGCCAAGTTCAGCCCCAGCATTTT.

The count of this clone is one. The chain uses TRBV9 and TRBJ2-5; TRBD1 is a possible D gene (7 bases). V was pared by 2 bases and J by 4 bases, with 12 bases between. The CDR3 has 14 residues. The germline CDR1 and CDR2 sequences are SGDLS and YYNGEE. The CDR3 is CASSVGQGGETQYF. The CDR3 DNA reads as TGTGCCAGCAGCGTCGGGCAGGGGGGAGAGACCCAGTACTTC.

This chain links TRBV18 with TRBJ2-5; D possibly corresponds to TRBD2 (5 bases). V lost 0 bases and J lost 5, with 7 bases in between. Germline CDR1 reads KGHSH; CDR2 reads LQKENI. The length of the CDR3 is 13 residues. This CDR3 is CASSPPLVETQYF. In DNA form, the CDR3 reads TGTGCCAGCTCACCACCACTAGTTGAGACCCAGTACTTC.

The chain has TRBV7-9 and TRBJ2-7, with TRBD2 identical over 9 bases. Germline V lookup: CDR1 SEHNR, CDR2 FQNEAQ (reference sequence). Trimming removed 5 bases from V and 4 bases from J; junction bases left unmatched: 9. CDR3 size: 15 residues. CDR3 amino acids: CASSRGGAVAYEQYF. The CDR3 nucleotides are TGTGCCAGCAGCCGCGGGGGGGCGGTAGCTTACGAGCAGTACTTC.